One sample yielded the 26 T cell receptor beta chains listed below, sequenced in a study of response to subunit inactivated influenza vaccine. TCRdb fed the RT-PCR reads into MiXCR, producing one record per CDR3 protein. The table has 500,000 to 550,000 distinct CDR3 sequences, 6% to 9% seen once. This material consisted of PBMCs from blood, taken less than 30 months after vaccination. These receptors all come from a man aged 45 to 75 who received an inactivated influenza vaccine.

The J gene is TRBJ1-4, the V gene TRBV11-2; 7 positions agree with TRBD1. CDR1 is SGHAT and CDR2 is FQNNGV in the germline V gene. Losses at the gene ends were 0 bases for V and 8 bases for J; bases not matched to a gene: 6. CDR3 length: 15 residues. The CDR3 DNA sequence: TGTGCCAGCAGCTTAGATCAACAGGGGTGGGAAAAACTGTTTTTT. Amino acids: CASSLDQQGWEKLFF.

The rearrangement links TRBV3-1 to TRBJ1-3; D uncertain. Looked up from germline, CDR1 is LGHDT and CDR2 is YNNKEL (reference sequence). The CDR3 extends over 16 amino acids. Trimming took off 1 base at V and 3 bases at J, with 13 bases between the two ends. This chain's CDR3 is CASSQAGTSGGNTIYF. CDR3 DNA sequence: TGTGCCAGCAGCCAAGCCGGCACCAGTGGTGGAAACACCATATATTTT. Filled out from reference TRBV3-1 and TRBJ1-3, the complete variable domain reads DTAVSQTPKYLVTQMGNDKSIKCEQNLGHDTMYWYKQDSKKFLKIMFSYNNKELIINETVPNRFSPKSPDKAHLNLHINSLELGDSAVYFCASSQAGTSGGNTIYFGEGSWLTVV.

The V call is TRBV28, the J call TRBJ2-1, with a weak D call TRBD2 (5 bases). This CDR3 has 11 amino acids. V gave up 11 bases and J gave up 2 bases, with 7 bases separating them. Per germline, CDR1 MDHEN and CDR2 SYDVKM. CDR3 coding DNA: TGTGCCGAGGGAGCCTACAATGAGCAGTTCTTC. This encodes CAEGAYNEQFF.

The gene calls are TRBV6-5 and TRBJ2-7; TRBD1 might be the D (5 bases). This CDR3 region has 13 residues. The ends were cut back, 6 bases at V and 3 bases at J, with 12 bases in the middle. The germline CDR1 and CDR2 sequences are MNHEY and SVGAGI. The CDR3, as DNA: TGTGCCAGCAGCTTACAGGACCACTACGAGCAGTACTTC. This translates into CASSLQDHYEQYF.

J is TRBJ2-2 and V is TRBV18; D possibly matches TRBD1 or TRBD2 (5 bases each). Trimming cost V 3 bases and J 4 bases, with 18 bases left between them. The germline CDR1 and CDR2 sequences are KGHSH and LQKENI. The CDR3 totals 17 residues. The CDR3 reads CASSPPGSGLGTGELFF. The CDR3 coding sequence is TGTGCCAGCTCACCGCCAGGGAGTGGACTTGGCACCGGGGAGCTGTTTTTT. The variable domain in full, with the rest retrieved from reference TRBV18 and TRBJ2-2, is NAGVMQNPRHLVRRRGQEARLRCSPMKGHSHVYWYRQLPEEGLKFMVYLQKENIIDESGMPKERFSAEFPKEGPSILRIQQVVRGDSAAYFCASSPPGSGLGTGELFFGEGSRLTVL.

This chain connects TRBV24-1 to TRBJ1-5, with D perhaps TRBD1 (5 bases). V was clipped by 5 bases and J by 0 bases, with 10 bases between them. Germline CDR1 and CDR2: KGHDR and SFDVKD. This CDR3 region has 15 residues. The CDR3, as DNA: TGTGCCACCAGTGGTTCGGGGGGTAGCAATCAGCCCCAGCATTTT. Residues: CATSGSGGSNQPQHF.

This clonotype was counted ten times or more. The chain uses TRBV20-1 and TRBJ2-1, with TRBD2 matching over 9 bases. V trimming: 1 base; J trimming: 5 bases; junction bases outside the gene matches: 6. Germline V gene data show CDR1 as DFQATT and CDR2 as SNEGSKA (reference sequence). CDR3 length: 15 residues. The CDR3 loop is CSARVSQRGDNEQFF. CDR3 nucleotide sequence: TGCAGTGCTAGAGTCTCCCAGCGGGGGGACAATGAGCAGTTCTTC.

This clonotype was seen ten or more times. This chain uses TRBV20-1 with TRBJ2-6; the D gene could be TRBD1 or TRBD2 (5 bases each). The CDR3 contains 16 residues. In germline, CDR1 is DFQATT, CDR2 SNEGSKA (reference sequence). Trimming left V 0 bases short and J 5 bases short, with 14 bases between. The DNA of the CDR3 is TGCAGTGCTAGAGACAAGGGACCGCATAGGGCCAACGTCCTGACTTTC. Protein: CSARDKGPHRANVLTF.

This clonotype was seen ten or more times. The rearrangement uses TRBV24-1 and TRBJ2-6; the match to TRBD1 covers 7 bases. Looked up from germline, CDR1 is KGHDR and CDR2 is SFDVKD. V gave up 9 bases and J gave up 1 base; unmatched junction bases: 17. The CDR3 has 19 residues. The CDR3: CATLTYKRDSSSGANVLTF. In nucleotides, the CDR3 is TGTGCCACCCTCACATATAAACGGGACAGCAGTTCTGGGGCCAACGTCCTGACTTTC.

This clonotype showed up many times. The chain recombines TRBV7-8 with TRBJ2-1, with 10 bases lining up with TRBD2. This CDR3 is built from 16 residues. V lost 5 bases and J lost 8; bases outside the gene matches: 12. Germline lookup yields CDR1 SGHVS and CDR2 FQNEAQ. The CDR3 region is CASSPLASGGRDEQFF. CDR3 nucleotides: TGTGCCAGCAGCCCCCTGGCTAGCGGGGGTCGGGATGAGCAGTTCTTC. Full variable domain (rest looked up from reference TRBV7-8 and TRBJ2-1): GAGVSQSPRYKVAKRGQDVALRCDPISGHVSLFWYQQALGQGPEFLTYFQNEAQLDKSGLPSDRFFAERPEGSVSTLKIQRTQQEDSAVYLCASSPLASGGRDEQFFGPGTRLTVL.

A few counts support this clonotype. The gene calls are TRBV4-2 and TRBJ2-6; TRBD1 aligns across 8 bases. The CDR3 runs 19 residues. The germline V gene encodes CDR1 LGHNA and CDR2 YNFKEQ. The V gene end was trimmed by 0 bases and the J gene end by 1 base; junction bases not matched to a gene: 8. The CDR3 protein is CASSQESGQGKSGANVLTF. The CDR3 nucleotides read TGTGCCAGCAGCCAAGAGTCAGGACAGGGTAAATCTGGGGCCAACGTCCTGACTTTC.

The V call is TRBV24-1, the J call TRBJ2-5, with D tentatively TRBD2 (5 bases). The CDR3 totals 15 residues. With 5 bases removed from V and 1 base from J, the gap between germline ends came to 13 bases. Germline V gives CDR1 KGHDR, CDR2 SFDVKD. Here the CDR3 reads CATSGASGIQETQYF. DNA for the CDR3: TGTGCCACCAGTGGCGCCTCCGGGATCCAAGAGACCCAGTACTTC.

Many counts were recorded for this clonotype. The gene calls are TRBV20-1 and TRBJ2-2, with 12 positions matching TRBD2. This CDR3 spans 15 amino acids. Trimming cost V 5 bases and J 6 bases; bases outside gene matches: 7. From germline, CDR1 is DFQATT and CDR2 SNEGSKA (reference sequence). DNA of the CDR3: TGCAGTGCTCCACGACTAGCGGGAGCCCCCGGGGAGCTGTTTTTT. It translates to CSAPRLAGAPGELFF.

The chain has TRBV20-1 and TRBJ2-7; D not certain. V was pared by 1 base and J by 1 base, with 2 bases between. This CDR3 has 11 amino acids. Per the germline V gene, CDR1 is DFQATT and CDR2 is SNEGSKA (reference sequence). In DNA, the CDR3 is TGCAGTGCTAGAGCGTCCTACGAGCAGTACTTC. It yields the protein CSARASYEQYF.

This clonotype was counted many times. V gene TRBV12-3 or TRBV12-4 combines with J gene TRBJ2-3; TRBD2 agrees at 9 bases. The V and J ends lost 11 bases and 1 base, in that order; junction bases with no gene match: 7. This CDR3 comprises 14 residues. In nucleotides, the CDR3 is TGTGCCGTGGCGGGGGGGATCCGCACAGATACGCAGTATTTT. This sequence encodes CAVAGGIRTDTQYF.

The rearrangement uses TRBV16 and TRBJ2-1, with 7 bases fitting TRBD2. Trimming at V came to 3 bases and at J to 3 bases, leaving 5 bases not matched to a gene. In germline, CDR1 is KGHSY, CDR2 FQNENV. CDR3 length equals 15 residues. The chain's CDR3 is CASSHGRGFYNEQFF. The DNA for the CDR3 is TGTGCCAGCAGCCATGGGCGGGGGTTCTACAATGAGCAGTTCTTC.

This clonotype was found many times. The chain links TRBV6-2 or TRBV6-3 to TRBJ2-5; D might be TRBD2 (6 bases). V shed 4 bases and J shed 2 bases, with 11 bases lying between them. CDR1 MNHEY and CDR2 SVGEGT come from the germline V gene. The CDR3 contains 14 residues. The CDR3 DNA reads as TGTGCCAGCAGTTTTGGAGGGAGGCAAGAGACCCAGTACTTC. This gives the protein CASSFGGRQETQYF.

This clonotype was counted only a few times. The V call is TRBV20-1, the J call TRBJ2-3; TRBD2 aligns across 8 bases. V gave up 4 bases and J gave up 1 base; unmatched junction bases: 16. The germline CDR1 and CDR2 sequences are DFQATT and SNEGSKA (reference sequence). There are 18 residues in the CDR3. CDR3 sequence: CSANPPTGAGGGTDTQYF. In nucleotides, the CDR3 is TGCAGTGCTAACCCCCCAACGGGGGCGGGGGGAGGCACAGATACGCAGTATTTT.

This clonotype was recorded a few times. In DNA, the CDR3 is TGTGCCAGCCGAAATGCCTACAATGAGCAGTTCTTC. Translation gives CASRNAYNEQFF. The genes are TRBV28 and TRBJ2-1; D gene unclear. V lost 8 bases to trimming and J lost 2 bases, with 7 bases between them. The CDR3 totals 12 residues. Germline CDR1 is MDHEN and CDR2 is SYDVKM.

The chain has TRBV20-1 and TRBJ2-5; 10 nucleotides agree with TRBD2. The germline V gene encodes CDR1 DFQATT and CDR2 SNEGSKA (reference sequence). V was clipped by 1 base and J by 4 bases; unmatched bases: 6. This CDR3 is 15 amino acids long. The CDR3 sequence: CSARVGSGGGETQYF. The CDR3 nucleotides read TGCAGTGCTAGAGTCGGCAGCGGGGGGGGAGAGACCCAGTACTTC.

The gene calls are TRBV3-1 and TRBJ1-6; D unresolved. The CDR3 covers 14 residues. Trimming pared 3 bases from V and 8 bases from J, leaving 11 bases between. The germline V gene has CDR1 LGHDT and CDR2 YNNKEL (reference sequence). The CDR3 DNA reads as TGTGCCAGCAGCCACCCCAGACTGTATTCACCCCTCCACTTT. Protein sequence: CASSHPRLYSPLHF.

In this sample, this clonotype turned up many times. This chain links TRBV18 with TRBJ1-4, with 10 bases identical to TRBD1. Germline lookup yields CDR1 KGHSH and CDR2 LQKENI. V shed 6 bases and J 5 bases; nucleotides not matched to a gene: 3. The CDR3 totals 14 residues. The CDR3 nucleotides are TGTGCCAGCTCCCCGGGACAGGGGAATGAAAAACTGTTTTTT. It is translated as CASSPGQGNEKLFF.

This clonotype came up a few times. V and J are TRBV6-1 and TRBJ1-2; possibly TRBD1 for D (5 bases). The germline V gene encodes CDR1 MNHNS and CDR2 SASEGT. The CDR3 has 13 amino acids. Trimming left V 6 bases short and J 7 bases short, with 15 bases between. The CDR3 region is CASRGGGRFGYTF. CDR3 sequence (DNA): TGTGCCAGCAGGGGGGGAGGACGGTTTGGCTACACCTTC.

The gene calls are TRBV16 and TRBJ1-2; the D gene is possibly TRBD1 (6 bases). The V gene lost 4 bases and the J gene lost 2 bases, with 17 bases spanning the gap. CDR1 KGHSY and CDR2 FQNENV come from the germline V gene. The CDR3 is made up of 16 amino acids. The CDR3 here is CASSPGQASRNYGYTF. Written as DNA, the CDR3 is TGTGCCAGCAGCCCGGGACAAGCGAGTAGAAACTATGGCTACACCTTC.

This clonotype has a handful of counts. A single base separates this from a much larger clone, so it may be a read error. The chain links TRBV6-6 to TRBJ2-5; possible D gene TRBD2, 5 bases. Germline loops: CDR1 MNHNY, CDR2 SVGAGI (reference sequence). This CDR3 comprises 13 residues. V lost 6 bases to trimming and J lost 3 bases, with 11 bases between them. In DNA, the CDR3 is TGTGCCAGCAGCGGTGGGAGAAAAGAGACCCAGTACTTC. Translating it yields CASSGGRKETQYF.

This clonotype has only a few counts. The J gene is TRBJ2-5, the V gene TRBV5-6; 7 positions agree with TRBD1. In germline, CDR1 is SGHDT, CDR2 YYEEEE. V lost 2 bases to trimming and J lost 2 bases; unmatched junction nucleotides: 9. The CDR3 is made up of 16 amino acids. CDR3 sequence (DNA): TGTGCCAGCAGCTTTTCGCCCGGGACAGAACAAGAGACCCAGTACTTC. It codes for CASSFSPGTEQETQYF.